The clone carrying this T cell receptor (beta chain) was seen more than once but under ten times. A second PCR of about 7 to 12 cycles used a sample-barcoded 5' primer and a J-beta primer mix. MiXCR, applied by TCRdb to the 5' RACE reads, yields one record per CDR3 protein. There are about 720,000 distinct CDR3 sequences in the sample; around 25% occur only once, and approximately 4% lies in the top ten. The CDR3 runs to 14 residues. V dropped 5 bases and J dropped 3; count of bases not matched to a gene: 6. Germline CDR1 and CDR2: SGHTA and FQGNSA. This sample is part of a study of blood T cells in healthy people across ages. The data also belong to a second study, concerning T cells of mothers and their children. As that report states: The study sampled three healthy Caucasian mothers and their six children.

Sequenced input: blood. This receptor was obtained from a boy between 5 and 17 years old in good health. The chain couples TRBV7-2 to TRBJ1-1; 7 bases map to TRBD1. DNA for the CDR3: TGTGCCAGCAGCATTAACAGGGGAGACACTGAAGCTTTCTTT. This sequence encodes CASSINRGDTEAFF.